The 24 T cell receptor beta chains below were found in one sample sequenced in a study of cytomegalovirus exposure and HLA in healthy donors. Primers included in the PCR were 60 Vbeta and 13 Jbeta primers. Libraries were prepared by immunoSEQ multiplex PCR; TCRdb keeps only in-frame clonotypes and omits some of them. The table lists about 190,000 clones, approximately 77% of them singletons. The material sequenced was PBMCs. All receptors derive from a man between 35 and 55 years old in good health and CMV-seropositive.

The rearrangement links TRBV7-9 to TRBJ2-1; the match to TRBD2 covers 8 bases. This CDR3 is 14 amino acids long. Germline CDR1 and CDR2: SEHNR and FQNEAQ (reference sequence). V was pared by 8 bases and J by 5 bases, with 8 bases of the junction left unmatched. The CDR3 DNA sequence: TGTGCCAGCCATCAGCGGGGGATCGACAATGAGCAGTTCTTC. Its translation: CASHQRGIDNEQFF.

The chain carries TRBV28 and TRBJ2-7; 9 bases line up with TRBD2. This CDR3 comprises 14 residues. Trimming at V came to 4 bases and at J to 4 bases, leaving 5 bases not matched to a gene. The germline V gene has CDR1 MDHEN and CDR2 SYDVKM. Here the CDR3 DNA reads TGTGCCAGCAGTTACGGGGCGGGAGGGTACGAGCAGTACTTC. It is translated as CASSYGAGGYEQYF.

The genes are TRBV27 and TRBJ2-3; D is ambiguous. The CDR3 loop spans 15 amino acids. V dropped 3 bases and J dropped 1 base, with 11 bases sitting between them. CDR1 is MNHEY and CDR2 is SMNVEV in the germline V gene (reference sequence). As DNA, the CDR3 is TGTGCCAGCAGTTTCCGGGTGTCCGGCACAGATACGCAGTATTTT. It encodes CASSFRVSGTDTQYF.

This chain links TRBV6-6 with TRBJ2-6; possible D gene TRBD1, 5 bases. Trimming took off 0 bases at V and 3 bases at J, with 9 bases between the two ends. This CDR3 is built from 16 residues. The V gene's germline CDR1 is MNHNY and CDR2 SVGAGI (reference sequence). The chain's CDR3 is CASSYSQASGANVLTF. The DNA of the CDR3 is TGTGCCAGCAGTTACTCACAGGCGAGTGGGGCCAACGTCCTGACTTTC.

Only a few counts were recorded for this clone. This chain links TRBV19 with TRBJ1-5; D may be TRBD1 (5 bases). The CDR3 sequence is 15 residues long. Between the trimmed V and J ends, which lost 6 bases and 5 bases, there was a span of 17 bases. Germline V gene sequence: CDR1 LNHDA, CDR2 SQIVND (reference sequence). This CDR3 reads CASSLGGVGDQPQHF. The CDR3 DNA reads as TGTGCCAGTAGCCTGGGGGGGGTTGGCGATCAGCCCCAGCATTTT. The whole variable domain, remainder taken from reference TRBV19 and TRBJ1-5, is DGGITQSPKYLFRKEGQNVTLSCEQNLNHDAMYWYRQDPGQGLRLIYYSQIVNDFQKGDIAEGYSVSREKKESFPLTVTSAQKNPTAFYLCASSLGGVGDQPQHFGDGTRLSIL.

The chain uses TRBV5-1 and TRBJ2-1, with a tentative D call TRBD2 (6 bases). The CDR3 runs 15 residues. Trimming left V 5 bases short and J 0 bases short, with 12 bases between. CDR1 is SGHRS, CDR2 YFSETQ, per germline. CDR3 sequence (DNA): TGCGCCAGCAGGTCCCGGGAGAGCTCCTACAATGAGCAGTTCTTC. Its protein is CASRSRESSYNEQFF.

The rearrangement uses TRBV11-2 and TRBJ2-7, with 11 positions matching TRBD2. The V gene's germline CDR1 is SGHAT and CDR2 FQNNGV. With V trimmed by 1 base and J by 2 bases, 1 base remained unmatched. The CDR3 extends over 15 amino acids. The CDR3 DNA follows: TGTGCCAGCAGCTTAGGACTAGCGGGGCCCTACGAGCAGTACTTC. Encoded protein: CASSLGLAGPYEQYF. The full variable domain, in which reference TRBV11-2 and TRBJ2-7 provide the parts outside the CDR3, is EAGVAQSPRYKIIEKRQSVAFWCNPISGHATLYWYQQILGQGPKLLIQFQNNGVVDDSQLPKDRFSAERLKGVDSTLKIQPAKLEDSAVYLCASSLGLAGPYEQYFGPGTRLTVT.

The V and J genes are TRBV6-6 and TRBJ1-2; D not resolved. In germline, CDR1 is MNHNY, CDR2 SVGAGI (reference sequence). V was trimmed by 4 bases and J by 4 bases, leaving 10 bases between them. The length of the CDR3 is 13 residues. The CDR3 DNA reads TGTGCCAGCAGTTTCGATGGGAGCTATGGCTACACCTTC. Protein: CASSFDGSYGYTF.

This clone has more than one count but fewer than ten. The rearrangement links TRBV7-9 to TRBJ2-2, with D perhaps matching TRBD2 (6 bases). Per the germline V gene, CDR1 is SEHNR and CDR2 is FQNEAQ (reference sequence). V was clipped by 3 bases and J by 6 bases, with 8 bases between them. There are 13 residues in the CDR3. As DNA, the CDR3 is TGTGCCAGCAGCTTGGGGGGAGCCGGGGAGCTGTTTTTT. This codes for CASSLGGAGELFF.

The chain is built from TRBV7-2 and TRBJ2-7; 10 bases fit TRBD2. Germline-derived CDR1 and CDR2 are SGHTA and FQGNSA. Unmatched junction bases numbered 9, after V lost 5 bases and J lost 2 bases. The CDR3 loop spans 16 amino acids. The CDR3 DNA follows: TGTGCCAGCAGCCAAACTAGCGGGGCTGAACCCTACGAGCAGTACTTC. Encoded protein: CASSQTSGAEPYEQYF.

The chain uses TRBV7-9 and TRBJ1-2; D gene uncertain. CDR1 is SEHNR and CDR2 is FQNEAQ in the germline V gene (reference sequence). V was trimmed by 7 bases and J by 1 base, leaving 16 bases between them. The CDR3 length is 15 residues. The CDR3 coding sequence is TGTGCCAGCACATTAGGAGGCAGCCTTAACTATGGCTACACCTTC. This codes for CASTLGGSLNYGYTF.

CDR3 amino acids: CAWGLAGLGTDTQYF. For the CDR3, the DNA is TGTGCCTGGGGACTAGCGGGATTGGGCACAGATACGCAGTATTTT. This sequence joins TRBV30 and TRBJ2-3, with 12 bases identical to TRBD2. CDR1 is GTSNPN and CDR2 is SVGIG in the germline V gene (reference sequence). The CDR3 covers 15 residues. Trimming cost V 5 bases and J 1 base; bases outside gene matches: 4. Together with reference TRBV30 and TRBJ2-3, the CDR3 gives the full variable domain: SQTIHQWPATLVQPVGSPLSLECTVEGTSNPNLYWYRQAAGRGLQLLFYSVGIGQISSEVPQNLSASRPQDRQFILSSKKLLLSDSGFYLCAWGLAGLGTDTQYFGPGTRLTVL.

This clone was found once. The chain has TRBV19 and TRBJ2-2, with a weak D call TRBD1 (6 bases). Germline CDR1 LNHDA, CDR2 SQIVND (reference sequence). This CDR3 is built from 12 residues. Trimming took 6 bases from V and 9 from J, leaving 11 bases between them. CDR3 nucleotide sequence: TGTGCCAGTAGGGACGACAGGAGGGAGCTGTTTTTT. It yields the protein CASRDDRRELFF.

The CDR3 nucleotides read TGTGCCAGCAGTTCACAGGGTACTGCGGAAAAACTGTTTTTT. It translates to CASSSQGTAEKLFF. The chain employs TRBV6-6 and TRBJ1-4, with D tentatively TRBD1 (6 bases). The CDR3 sequence is 14 residues long. The V gene lost 4 bases and the J gene lost 8 bases, with 14 bases spanning the gap. Germline CDR1 is MNHNY and CDR2 is SVGAGI (reference sequence).

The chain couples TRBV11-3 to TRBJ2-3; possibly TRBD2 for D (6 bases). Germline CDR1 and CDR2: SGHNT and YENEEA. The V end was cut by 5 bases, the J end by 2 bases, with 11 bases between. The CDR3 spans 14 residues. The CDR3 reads CASSRGGPTDTQYF. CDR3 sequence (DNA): TGTGCCAGCAGCCGAGGAGGGCCCACAGATACGCAGTATTTT.

CDR3 DNA sequence: TGTGCCAGCAGCTTAGGGGCAGGGGGCGCCTACGAGCAGTACTTC. It specifies CASSLGAGGAYEQYF. The rearrangement links TRBV11-2 to TRBJ2-7, with 8 bases fitting TRBD1. V dropped 1 base and J dropped 2; count of bases not matched to a gene: 4. CDR1 and CDR2 from the germline V gene are SGHAT and FQNNGV. This CDR3 spans 15 amino acids. The whole variable domain, remainder taken from reference TRBV11-2 and TRBJ2-7, is EAGVAQSPRYKIIEKRQSVAFWCNPISGHATLYWYQQILGQGPKLLIQFQNNGVVDDSQLPKDRFSAERLKGVDSTLKIQPAKLEDSAVYLCASSLGAGGAYEQYFGPGTRLTVT.

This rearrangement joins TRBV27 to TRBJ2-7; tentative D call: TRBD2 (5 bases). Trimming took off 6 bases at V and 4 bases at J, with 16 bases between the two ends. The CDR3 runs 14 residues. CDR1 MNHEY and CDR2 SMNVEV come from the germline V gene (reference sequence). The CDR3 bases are TGTGCCAGCAGAACCGGAGATAGCGTATACGAGCAGTACTTC. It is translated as CASRTGDSVYEQYF.

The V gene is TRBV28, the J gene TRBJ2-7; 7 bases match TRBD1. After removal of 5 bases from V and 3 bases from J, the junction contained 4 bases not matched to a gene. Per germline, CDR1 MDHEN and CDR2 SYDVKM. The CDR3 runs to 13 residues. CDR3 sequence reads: CASSPGQSYEQYF. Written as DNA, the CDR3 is TGTGCCAGCAGTCCGGGACAGAGCTACGAGCAGTACTTC.

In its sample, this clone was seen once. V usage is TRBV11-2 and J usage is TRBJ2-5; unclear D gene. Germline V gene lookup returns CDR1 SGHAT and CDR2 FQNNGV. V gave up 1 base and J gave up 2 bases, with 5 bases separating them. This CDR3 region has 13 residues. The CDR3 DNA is TGTGCCAGCAGCTTAGGAGAGCAAGAGACCCAGTACTTC. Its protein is CASSLGEQETQYF.

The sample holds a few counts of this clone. The CDR3 sequence: CASSQDEGAQETQYF. CDR3 bases: TGCGCCAGCAGCCAAGATGAGGGGGCCCAAGAGACCCAGTACTTC. V is TRBV4-1 and J is TRBJ2-5, with 7 bases that match TRBD1. Losses at the gene ends were 0 bases for V and 1 base for J; bases not matched to a gene: 2. Germline V CDR1 and CDR2: MGHRA, YSYEKL. The CDR3 covers 15 residues.

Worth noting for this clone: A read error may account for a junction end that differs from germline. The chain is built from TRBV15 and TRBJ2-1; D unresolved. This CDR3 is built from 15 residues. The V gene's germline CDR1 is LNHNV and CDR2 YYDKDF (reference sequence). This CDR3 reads CATSRELHSFNEQFF. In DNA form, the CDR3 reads TGTGCCACCAGCAGAGAACTTCACTCCTTCAATGAGCAGTTCTTC.

CDR3 protein: CASSYSASGRREQYF. CDR3 DNA sequence: TGTGCCAGCAGTTACTCGGCTAGCGGGAGACGCGAGCAGTACTTC. This chain connects TRBV6-5 to TRBJ2-7, with TRBD2 identical over 10 bases. Germline V gene sequence: CDR1 MNHEY, CDR2 SVGAGI. The CDR3 sequence is 15 residues long. Unmatched junction bases numbered 5, after V lost 0 bases and J lost 6 bases.

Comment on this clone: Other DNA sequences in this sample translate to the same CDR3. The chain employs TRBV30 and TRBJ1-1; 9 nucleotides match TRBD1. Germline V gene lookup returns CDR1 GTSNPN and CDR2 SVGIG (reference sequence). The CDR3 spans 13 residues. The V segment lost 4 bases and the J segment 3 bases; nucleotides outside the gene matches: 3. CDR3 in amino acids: CAWTWDRDTEAFF. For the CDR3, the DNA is TGTGCCTGGACCTGGGACAGGGACACTGAAGCTTTCTTT.

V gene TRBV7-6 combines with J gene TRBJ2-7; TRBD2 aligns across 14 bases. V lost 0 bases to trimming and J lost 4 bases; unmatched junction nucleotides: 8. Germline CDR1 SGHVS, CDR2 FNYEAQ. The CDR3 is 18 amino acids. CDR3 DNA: TGTGCCAGCAGCTTAGCTTCGGGGACTAGCGGGAGTAGGTACGAGCAGTACTTC. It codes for CASSLASGTSGSRYEQYF.